The rows below give T cell receptor beta chains drawn from one sample of a study of Ad26.COV2.S vaccination and SARS-CoV-2 variants. The method was immunoSEQ multiplex PCR; TCRdb's version includes in-frame clones alone and lacks a portion of them. The sample includes approximately 400,000 clones, 90% to 95% of them seen just once. The specimen was peripheral blood, collected after recovery from COVID-19. These receptors all come from a human donor who had recovered from COVID-19. CDR3s include the opening cysteine and the closing phenylalanine or tryptophan. A D gene is named only where the DNA matches it firmly. Some rows mark clone size as missing; the rest say once, few, many or name a class of expanded clone.

j_gene: TRBJ2-3; d_gene: .; abundance: .; v_gene: TRBV19; CDR3nt: TGTGCCAGTAGTATCGCGGTGGGAGCAACAGATACGCAGTATTTT; CDR3aa: CASSIAVGATDTQYF
j_gene: TRBJ2-7; d_gene: .; abundance: few; v_gene: TRBV7-9; CDR3nt: TGTGCCAGCAGCTTAGTCAGTTCCTACGAGCAGTACTTC; CDR3aa: CASSLVSSYEQYF
j_gene: TRBJ2-5; d_gene: .; abundance: .; v_gene: TRBV5-4; CDR3nt: TGTGCCAGCAGCTTAGGAAGTCAAGAGACCCAGTACTTC; CDR3aa: CASSLGSQETQYF
j_gene: TRBJ2-3; d_gene: .; abundance: .; v_gene: TRBV7-2; CDR3nt: TGTGCCAGCAGCTTAAGCACAGATACGCAGTATTTT; CDR3aa: CASSLSTDTQYF
j_gene: TRBJ1-5; d_gene: .; abundance: few; v_gene: TRBV6-5; CDR3nt: TGTGCCAGCAGTTACTCGAATCAGGCGGGTCATCAGCCCCAGCATTTT; CDR3aa: CASSYSNQAGHQPQHF
j_gene: TRBJ1-2; d_gene: TRBD1; abundance: .; v_gene: TRBV6-5; CDR3nt: TGTGCCAGCAGCGACAGGGCTAACTATGGCTACACCTTC; CDR3aa: CASSDRANYGYTF
j_gene: TRBJ2-5; d_gene: .; abundance: .; v_gene: TRBV7-9; CDR3nt: TGTGCCAGCAGCTCCGGGGTTGGGAAGACCCAGTACTTC; CDR3aa: CASSSGVGKTQYF
j_gene: TRBJ1-2; d_gene: .; abundance: .; v_gene: TRBV5-6; CDR3nt: TGTTTAGCCTCGAACGCGGCGGCTAACTATGGCTACACCTTC; CDR3aa: CLASNAAANYGYTF
j_gene: TRBJ1-2; d_gene: .; abundance: .; v_gene: TRBV6-5; CDR3nt: TGTGCCAGCAGTTACGGGAGGGGGGCCTATGGCTACACCTTC; CDR3aa: CASSYGRGAYGYTF
j_gene: TRBJ1-2; d_gene: TRBD1; abundance: .; v_gene: TRBV10-3; CDR3nt: TGTGCCATACCCACAGGGGACGAGATGGATGGCTACACCTTC; CDR3aa: CAIPTGDEMDGYTF
j_gene: TRBJ2-1; d_gene: .; abundance: .; v_gene: TRBV13; CDR3nt: TGTGCCAGCAGCCGAGGGGGGTCTGGTTACAATGAGCAGTTCTTC; CDR3aa: CASSRGGSGYNEQFF
j_gene: TRBJ2-3; d_gene: TRBD2; abundance: .; v_gene: TRBV5-1; CDR3nt: TGCGCCAGCAGCTTGTGGCGGGGGGAGGTAGATACGCAGTATTTT; CDR3aa: CASSLWRGEVDTQYF
j_gene: TRBJ2-1; d_gene: TRBD1; abundance: .; v_gene: TRBV6-2/TRBV6-3; CDR3nt: TGTGCCAGCAGCCTACGCGGACAGGGAGGCTACAATGAGCAGTTCTTC; CDR3aa: CASSLRGQGGYNEQFF
j_gene: TRBJ2-6; d_gene: .; abundance: .; v_gene: TRBV5-1; CDR3nt: TGCGCCAGCTCCGGCCCGGGACATACCTCTGGGGCCAACGTCCTGACTTTC; CDR3aa: CASSGPGHTSGANVLTF
j_gene: TRBJ2-1; d_gene: TRBD2; abundance: .; v_gene: TRBV6-4; CDR3nt: TGTGCCAGCAGTGACTCTGAGCGGGGGAAGCAGTTCTTC; CDR3aa: CASSDSERGKQFF
j_gene: TRBJ1-4; d_gene: .; abundance: .; v_gene: TRBV10-3; CDR3nt: TGTGCCATCAGTGGGGGCTCACCGGGAGAAAAACTGTTTTTT; CDR3aa: CAISGGSPGEKLFF
j_gene: TRBJ1-2; d_gene: TRBD1; abundance: .; v_gene: TRBV10-2; CDR3nt: TGCGCCAGCAGTGAGGACAGGGCGTATGGCTACACCTTC; CDR3aa: CASSEDRAYGYTF
j_gene: TRBJ1-2; d_gene: .; abundance: once; v_gene: TRBV9; CDR3nt: TGTGCCAGCAGCGTAGTGGCAGCCGTTACTCCCACCTTC; CDR3aa: CASSVVAAVTPTF
j_gene: TRBJ1-3; d_gene: .; abundance: few; v_gene: TRBV4-1; CDR3nt: TGCGCCAGCAGCCAACCCTCTGGAAACACCATATATTTT; CDR3aa: CASSQPSGNTIYF
j_gene: TRBJ1-1; d_gene: .; abundance: .; v_gene: TRBV5-1; CDR3nt: TGCGCCAGCAGCTTGACCTCGAGCCTGAACACTGAAGCTTTCTTT; CDR3aa: CASSLTSSLNTEAFF
j_gene: TRBJ1-2; d_gene: TRBD1; abundance: .; v_gene: TRBV5-4; CDR3nt: TGTGCCAGCAGCTTACGACAGGGGCTGGACACCTTC; CDR3aa: CASSLRQGLDTF
j_gene: TRBJ2-3; d_gene: TRBD2; abundance: .; v_gene: TRBV12-3/TRBV12-4; CDR3nt: TGTGCCAGCAGCGGGAGGGGGACAGATACGCAGTATTTT; CDR3aa: CASSGRGTDTQYF
j_gene: TRBJ2-7; d_gene: TRBD1; abundance: few; v_gene: TRBV6-5; CDR3nt: TGTGCCAGCAGGAACAGGGGAACCTCCTACGAGCAGTACTTC; CDR3aa: CASRNRGTSYEQYF
j_gene: TRBJ1-3; d_gene: TRBD1; abundance: .; v_gene: TRBV29-1; CDR3nt: TGCAGCGTGGCAACCCGGACAGGATCCACCTTTAACTCTGGAAACACCATATATTTT; CDR3aa: CSVATRTGSTFNSGNTIYF
j_gene: TRBJ1-2; d_gene: .; abundance: .; v_gene: TRBV18; CDR3nt: TGTGCCAGCTCACCGCGCGGGGGGAAAGACTATGGCTACACCTTC; CDR3aa: CASSPRGGKDYGYTF
j_gene: TRBJ1-2; d_gene: TRBD1; abundance: .; v_gene: TRBV16; CDR3nt: TGTGCCAGCAGCCAGAATACAGGGGGCCATGGCTACACCTTC; CDR3aa: CASSQNTGGHGYTF
j_gene: TRBJ1-2; d_gene: TRBD1; abundance: once; v_gene: TRBV6-6; CDR3nt: TGTGCCAGCAGTTATGACAGGGGGACTAACTATGGCTACACCTTC; CDR3aa: CASSYDRGTNYGYTF
j_gene: TRBJ2-1; d_gene: TRBD2; abundance: .; v_gene: TRBV4-3; CDR3nt: TGCGCCAGCAGCCAAGAGTTAGCGGGGGCCTACAATGAGCAGTTCTTC; CDR3aa: CASSQELAGAYNEQFF
j_gene: TRBJ1-1; d_gene: .; abundance: once; v_gene: TRBV14; CDR3nt: TGTGCCAGCAGCCATGCGGGCATGGGCACTGAAGCTTTCTTT; CDR3aa: CASSHAGMGTEAFF
j_gene: TRBJ2-3; d_gene: TRBD2; abundance: .; v_gene: TRBV2; CDR3nt: TGTGCCAGCAAGCCGGGACTAGCGGGGGGGCGGGTAGATACGCAGTATTTT; CDR3aa: CASKPGLAGGRVDTQYF
j_gene: TRBJ1-5; d_gene: .; abundance: .; v_gene: TRBV12-5; CDR3nt: TGTGCTAGTGGTTTGACCAAATCGGGGGGAAGCAATCAGCCCCAGCATTTT; CDR3aa: CASGLTKSGGSNQPQHF
j_gene: TRBJ1-1; d_gene: TRBD1; abundance: .; v_gene: TRBV6-5; CDR3nt: TGTGCCAGCAGTTACGCAAATGCAGGGGGCAAAGCTTTCTTT; CDR3aa: CASSYANAGGKAFF
j_gene: TRBJ1-1; d_gene: .; abundance: .; v_gene: TRBV11-2; CDR3nt: TGTGCCAGCAGCCGACCCGCCTTACCGACTGAAGCTTTCTTT; CDR3aa: CASSRPALPTEAFF
j_gene: TRBJ1-3; d_gene: .; abundance: .; v_gene: TRBV2; CDR3nt: TGTGCCAGCAGCTACCACTCTGGAAACACCATATATTTT; CDR3aa: CASSYHSGNTIYF
j_gene: TRBJ1-4; d_gene: .; abundance: .; v_gene: TRBV5-6; CDR3nt: TGTGCCAGCAGCTTGTATGGGCGCGGGGAAAAACTGTTTTTT; CDR3aa: CASSLYGRGEKLFF
j_gene: TRBJ1-4; d_gene: TRBD1; abundance: .; v_gene: TRBV7-9; CDR3nt: TGTGCCAGCAGCTTTTCGGACAGGGGACGTGGTGGAAAACTGTTTTTT; CDR3aa: CASSFSDRGRGGKLFF
j_gene: TRBJ2-7; d_gene: TRBD1; abundance: .; v_gene: TRBV9; CDR3nt: TGTGCCAGCAGCGAAGGGACAGGGGGTTTCTCCTACGAGCAGTACTTC; CDR3aa: CASSEGTGGFSYEQYF
j_gene: TRBJ2-3; d_gene: TRBD2; abundance: once; v_gene: TRBV9; CDR3nt: TGTGCCAGCAAAGGGACTAGCGGGGAAAGTAGCACAGATACGCAGTATTTT; CDR3aa: CASKGTSGESSTDTQYF
j_gene: TRBJ1-1; d_gene: .; abundance: .; v_gene: TRBV11-2; CDR3nt: TGTGCCAGCAGCTTAGAGCTTGCGGCAAACACTGAAGCTTTCTTT; CDR3aa: CASSLELAANTEAFF
j_gene: TRBJ2-7; d_gene: TRBD1; abundance: .; v_gene: TRBV12-3/TRBV12-4; CDR3nt: TGTGCCAGCAGGACAGGGGACTACGAGCAGTACTTC; CDR3aa: CASRTGDYEQYF
j_gene: TRBJ2-1; d_gene: TRBD2; abundance: few; v_gene: TRBV2; CDR3nt: TGTGCCAGCAACGGGGGGGTGAATGAGCAGTTCTTC; CDR3aa: CASNGGVNEQFF
j_gene: TRBJ1-2; d_gene: TRBD1; abundance: .; v_gene: TRBV5-5; CDR3nt: TGTGCCAGCAGCTCTAGACAGGGGGCTAACTATGGCTACACCTTC; CDR3aa: CASSSRQGANYGYTF
j_gene: TRBJ1-2; d_gene: .; abundance: once; v_gene: TRBV6-2/TRBV6-3; CDR3nt: TGTGCCAGCAGTTCGGCCCAGGGCGGGGGCTACACCTTC; CDR3aa: CASSSAQGGGYTF
j_gene: TRBJ2-3; d_gene: .; abundance: .; v_gene: TRBV15; CDR3nt: TGTGCCACCCGACCCCCCTCTAGCACAGATACGCAGTATTTT; CDR3aa: CATRPPSSTDTQYF
j_gene: TRBJ1-1; d_gene: TRBD1; abundance: .; v_gene: TRBV7-7; CDR3nt: TGTGCTAGCAGCTTAGACAGGGCCACTGAAGCTTTCTTT; CDR3aa: CASSLDRATEAFF
j_gene: TRBJ1-2; d_gene: .; abundance: .; v_gene: TRBV12-3/TRBV12-4; CDR3nt: TGTGCCAGCAGGAGAGCTTTGGGCTATGGCTACACCTTC; CDR3aa: CASRRALGYGYTF
j_gene: TRBJ2-5; d_gene: TRBD1; abundance: .; v_gene: TRBV5-1; CDR3nt: TGCGCCAGCAGCCTACAGGGGGCGCGAGAGACCCAGTACTTC; CDR3aa: CASSLQGARETQYF
j_gene: TRBJ2-3; d_gene: .; abundance: .; v_gene: TRBV10-2; CDR3nt: TGCGCCAGCAGGGAGAGGCCAGGGACAGATACGCAGTATTTT; CDR3aa: CASRERPGTDTQYF
j_gene: TRBJ2-7; d_gene: .; abundance: .; v_gene: TRBV24-1; CDR3nt: TGTGCCACCAGTGATCACTACGAGCAGTACTTC; CDR3aa: CATSDHYEQYF
j_gene: TRBJ1-2; d_gene: TRBD1; abundance: .; v_gene: TRBV5-4; CDR3nt: TGTGCCAGCAGCCGGACAGGGGGCAGTCCCTATGGCTACACCTTC; CDR3aa: CASSRTGGSPYGYTF
j_gene: TRBJ1-6; d_gene: .; abundance: once; v_gene: TRBV7-9; CDR3nt: TGTGCCAGCAGCTCGGTCGTTAATTCACCCCTCCACTTT; CDR3aa: CASSSVVNSPLHF
j_gene: TRBJ1-2; d_gene: .; abundance: .; v_gene: TRBV3-1/TRBV3-2; CDR3nt: TGTGCCAGCAGCCAAGACGACTATGGCTACACCTTC; CDR3aa: CASSQDDYGYTF
j_gene: TRBJ1-4; d_gene: TRBD1; abundance: .; v_gene: TRBV2; CDR3nt: TGTGCCAGCAGTGAAGTGGGACAGGGGTCTGAAAAACTGTTTTTT; CDR3aa: CASSEVGQGSEKLFF
j_gene: TRBJ1-1; d_gene: .; abundance: .; v_gene: TRBV9; CDR3nt: TGTGCCAGCAGCCCCCCGGGACACGTTCTCAGCTTT; CDR3aa: CASSPPGHVLSF
j_gene: TRBJ2-2; d_gene: .; abundance: .; v_gene: TRBV6-5; CDR3nt: TGTGCCAGCAGTTCCCAAAACACCGGGGAGCTGTTTTTT; CDR3aa: CASSSQNTGELFF